This TCR beta chain was captured by sequencing in a study of T-cell memory formation after mild COVID-19. TCRdb re-called the 5' RACE reads through MiXCR, storing one row per CDR3 protein. The table lists 100,000 to 150,000 distinct CDR3 sequences, 5% to 6.5% of them singletons, with about 2.2% in the top ten. Germline CDR1 and CDR2: SGHTA and FQGTGA. The V end was cut by 8 bases, the J end by 1 base, with 11 bases between. The CDR3 loop spans 13 amino acids. Sequencing was performed on PBMCs or a T cell subset sorted from them (not recorded which). This receptor was obtained from an adult woman who had mild COVID-19 (a few samples of this study predate the infection). Cell type and time point are not known. The V and J genes are TRBV7-3 and TRBJ1-1; no firm D call. The CDR3 loop is CASASAPNTEAFF. CDR3 bases: TGTGCCAGCGCCTCGGCACCGAACACTGAAGCTTTCTTT.